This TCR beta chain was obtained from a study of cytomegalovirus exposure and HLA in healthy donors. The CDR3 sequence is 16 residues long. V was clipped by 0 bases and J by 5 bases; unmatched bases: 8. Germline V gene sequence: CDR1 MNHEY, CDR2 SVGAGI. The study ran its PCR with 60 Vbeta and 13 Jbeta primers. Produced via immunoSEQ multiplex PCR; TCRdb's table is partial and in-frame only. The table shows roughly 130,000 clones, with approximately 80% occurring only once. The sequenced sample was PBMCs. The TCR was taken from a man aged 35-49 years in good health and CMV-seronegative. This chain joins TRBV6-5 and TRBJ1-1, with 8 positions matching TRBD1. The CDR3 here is CASSYSTGQGGTEAFF. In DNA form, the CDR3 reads TGTGCCAGCAGTTACTCGACCGGACAGGGCGGGACTGAAGCTTTCTTT.